This is a list of T cell receptor beta chains from one sample in a study of T-cell reconstitution after alpha-beta-depleted transplantation in children. TCRdb processed the PCR reads anew with MiXCR; each CDR3 protein has one entry. The repertoire holds nearly 550,000 distinct CDR3 sequences, with approximately 16% as singletons. This specimen consisted of PBMCs from the stem cell graft donor, obtained from the stem cell graft. The receptors originated from a human donor who donated a stem cell graft to a child with acute lymphoblastic leukemia. CDR3s include the opening cysteine and the closing phenylalanine or tryptophan. Each record gives: CDR3 DNA, CDR3 protein, D gene, V gene, J gene, clone size. A D gene is named only where the DNA matches it firmly. Clone size is not always given. Where it is, it says once, few, many or a class for expanded clones.

cdr3_nt: TGCGCCAGCAGCTGGGGGATGACTCAGTACGAGCAGTACTTC; cdr3_aa: CASSWGMTQYEQYF; d_call: .; v_call: TRBV5-1; j_call: TRBJ2-7; clone_size: .
cdr3_nt: TGTGCCAGCAGGTTGAGCTCTGGGGCCAACGTCCTGACTTTC; cdr3_aa: CASRLSSGANVLTF; d_call: .; v_call: TRBV6-1; j_call: TRBJ2-6; clone_size: .
cdr3_nt: TGTGCCAGCAGCTTCGGACTGCTGCGCTACGAGCAGTACTTC; cdr3_aa: CASSFGLLRYEQYF; d_call: .; v_call: TRBV11-2; j_call: TRBJ2-7; clone_size: .
cdr3_nt: TGTGCCAGCAGTACACTTATTCGTAGCGGGAGGGCCCCCGGGGAGCTGTTTTTT; cdr3_aa: CASSTLIRSGRAPGELFF; d_call: TRBD2; v_call: TRBV2; j_call: TRBJ2-2; clone_size: .
cdr3_nt: TGTGCCAGCAGCAAAACCCCTAGCGGGAGCGAGACCCAGTACTTC; cdr3_aa: CASSKTPSGSETQYF; d_call: .; v_call: TRBV21-1; j_call: TRBJ2-5; clone_size: .
cdr3_nt: TGTGCCAGCAGCCCCCGTCCGGGCTCCTACGAGCAGTACTTC; cdr3_aa: CASSPRPGSYEQYF; d_call: .; v_call: TRBV7-9; j_call: TRBJ2-7; clone_size: .
cdr3_nt: TGTGCCAGCAGTGAATATCGCGGGAGAGCGGAGACCCAGTACTTC; cdr3_aa: CASSEYRGRAETQYF; d_call: TRBD2; v_call: TRBV25-1; j_call: TRBJ2-5; clone_size: few
cdr3_nt: TGTGCCAGCAGCCAAGCGGGAGCATCCTACAATGAGCAGTTCTTC; cdr3_aa: CASSQAGASYNEQFF; d_call: .; v_call: TRBV3-1; j_call: TRBJ2-1; clone_size: .
cdr3_nt: TGTGCCAGCAGTTTATGGGGGGCCAACGTCCTGACTTTC; cdr3_aa: CASSLWGANVLTF; d_call: .; v_call: TRBV12-3/TRBV12-4; j_call: TRBJ2-6; clone_size: .
cdr3_nt: TGCGCCAGCAGCTTACGGGGGCCTAGTACCCACAATGAGCAGTTCTTC; cdr3_aa: CASSLRGPSTHNEQFF; d_call: .; v_call: TRBV5-1; j_call: TRBJ2-1; clone_size: .
cdr3_nt: TGCAGTGCTAGAGAGTTGGTTACGGCGGGATTGATGCCCCAGCATTTT; cdr3_aa: CSARELVTAGLMPQHF; d_call: .; v_call: TRBV20-1; j_call: TRBJ1-5; clone_size: .
cdr3_nt: TGCAGTGTCAAACGGGACCCCACAGATACGCAGTATTTT; cdr3_aa: CSVKRDPTDTQYF; d_call: .; v_call: TRBV20-1; j_call: TRBJ2-3; clone_size: .
cdr3_nt: TGCGCCAGCAGCTTGGTCCCTCTAGATACGCAGTATTTT; cdr3_aa: CASSLVPLDTQYF; d_call: .; v_call: TRBV5-1; j_call: TRBJ2-3; clone_size: few
cdr3_nt: TGTGCCAGCAGCTCTGACGGGAGGAAGGGGGGTGAGCAGTTCTTC; cdr3_aa: CASSSDGRKGGEQFF; d_call: .; v_call: TRBV11-1; j_call: TRBJ2-1; clone_size: .
cdr3_nt: TGTGCCATCAGTGAGTCTGGGGGGTTCTCCTACGAGCAGTACTTC; cdr3_aa: CAISESGGFSYEQYF; d_call: .; v_call: TRBV10-3; j_call: TRBJ2-7; clone_size: .
cdr3_nt: TGTGCCAGCTCCCTCCTAGGTGGGCAGAAGTTCTTC; cdr3_aa: CASSLLGGQKFF; d_call: .; v_call: TRBV18; j_call: TRBJ2-1; clone_size: few
cdr3_nt: TGTGCCAGCAGTTTTTGGGTGACTAGAGGTTACGAGCAGTACTTC; cdr3_aa: CASSFWVTRGYEQYF; d_call: .; v_call: TRBV12-3/TRBV12-4; j_call: TRBJ2-7; clone_size: .
cdr3_nt: TGTGCCAGCTCACCACCTTCCAGCTACTATGGCTACACCTTC; cdr3_aa: CASSPPSSYYGYTF; d_call: .; v_call: TRBV18; j_call: TRBJ1-2; clone_size: few
cdr3_nt: TGTGCCAGCTCTCCGGGACAGGCGGGTCGGACTGAAGCTTTCTTT; cdr3_aa: CASSPGQAGRTEAFF; d_call: TRBD1; v_call: TRBV18; j_call: TRBJ1-1; clone_size: .
cdr3_nt: TGTGCCAGCAGTGAAGTTGGAACCCAAGAGACCCAGTACTTC; cdr3_aa: CASSEVGTQETQYF; d_call: .; v_call: TRBV2; j_call: TRBJ2-5; clone_size: few
cdr3_nt: TGTGCCAGCAGCCAAGATAGCTATGGCTACACCTTC; cdr3_aa: CASSQDSYGYTF; d_call: .; v_call: TRBV14; j_call: TRBJ1-2; clone_size: .
cdr3_nt: TGTGCCAGCAGACTTCTGCTCGGGGCGCACTATGGCTACACCTTC; cdr3_aa: CASRLLLGAHYGYTF; d_call: .; v_call: TRBV27; j_call: TRBJ1-2; clone_size: .
cdr3_nt: TGTGCCAGCAGCTTAGTAGGGCTAACTGGAAACACCATATATTTT; cdr3_aa: CASSLVGLTGNTIYF; d_call: .; v_call: TRBV7-9; j_call: TRBJ1-3; clone_size: .
cdr3_nt: TGCGCCAGCAGCCCTCGGACAGGGGCGGTGAGGGAAGCTTTCTTT; cdr3_aa: CASSPRTGAVREAFF; d_call: TRBD1; v_call: TRBV4-1; j_call: TRBJ1-1; clone_size: .
cdr3_nt: TGTGCCAGCAGCTTATGGACAGGGGAGAACTACGAGCAGTACTTC; cdr3_aa: CASSLWTGENYEQYF; d_call: TRBD1; v_call: TRBV7-9; j_call: TRBJ2-7; clone_size: few
cdr3_nt: TGTGCCAGCTCACCACAGAAGGGGCTTGGTGAAAAACTGTTTTTT; cdr3_aa: CASSPQKGLGEKLFF; d_call: .; v_call: TRBV18; j_call: TRBJ1-4; clone_size: few
cdr3_nt: TGCAGCGTTGAAGGAGAACTGGGAGGCTACACCTTC; cdr3_aa: CSVEGELGGYTF; d_call: .; v_call: TRBV29-1; j_call: TRBJ1-2; clone_size: .
cdr3_nt: TGTGCCAGCAGTCTCCCGACGGTCTATGGCTACACCTTC; cdr3_aa: CASSLPTVYGYTF; d_call: .; v_call: TRBV12-3/TRBV12-4; j_call: TRBJ1-2; clone_size: few
cdr3_nt: TGCGCCAGCAGCCAGGGGACAGGGACCGTCCGGGACACCGGGGAGCTGTTTTTT; cdr3_aa: CASSQGTGTVRDTGELFF; d_call: TRBD1; v_call: TRBV4-1; j_call: TRBJ2-2; clone_size: many
cdr3_nt: TGTGCCTGGACCGACAGGGTCGGCGGAAAACTGTTTTTT; cdr3_aa: CAWTDRVGGKLFF; d_call: TRBD1; v_call: TRBV30; j_call: TRBJ1-4; clone_size: few
cdr3_nt: TGCGCCAGCAGCCAAGGGGTTACCTACGAGCAGTACTTC; cdr3_aa: CASSQGVTYEQYF; d_call: .; v_call: TRBV4-1; j_call: TRBJ2-7; clone_size: few
cdr3_nt: TGCAGCGTCTTCGGTTGGCAGGGGGACAATGAGCAGTTCTTC; cdr3_aa: CSVFGWQGDNEQFF; d_call: TRBD1; v_call: TRBV29-1; j_call: TRBJ2-1; clone_size: .
cdr3_nt: TGTGCCAGCAGCCAAGTGTCGAGGGCTAGCGGATACGGGGAGCTGTTTTTT; cdr3_aa: CASSQVSRASGYGELFF; d_call: .; v_call: TRBV3-2; j_call: TRBJ2-2; clone_size: .
cdr3_nt: TGTGCCAGCAGCGTCGGGGGCTGGGGGGACACTGAAGCTTTCTTT; cdr3_aa: CASSVGGWGDTEAFF; d_call: .; v_call: TRBV6-1; j_call: TRBJ1-1; clone_size: .
cdr3_nt: TGTGCCAGCAGTTTTTCAAGGTTGCCCCTCAATGAGCAGTTCTTC; cdr3_aa: CASSFSRLPLNEQFF; d_call: .; v_call: TRBV12-3/TRBV12-4; j_call: TRBJ2-1; clone_size: few
cdr3_nt: TGTGCCAGCAGCCAAGAGCGGGCCGGGGGCACAGATACGCAGTATTTT; cdr3_aa: CASSQERAGGTDTQYF; d_call: .; v_call: TRBV4-2; j_call: TRBJ2-3; clone_size: few
cdr3_nt: TGCGCCAGCAGCAGGACAGGGGGCCTCTACAATGAGCAGTTCTTC; cdr3_aa: CASSRTGGLYNEQFF; d_call: TRBD1; v_call: TRBV5-1; j_call: TRBJ2-1; clone_size: many
cdr3_nt: TGTGCCAGCAGCTCGACTATCTACGAGCAGTACTTC; cdr3_aa: CASSSTIYEQYF; d_call: .; v_call: TRBV7-2; j_call: TRBJ2-7; clone_size: few
cdr3_nt: TGCGCCAGCAGCGTGGAAGCCTCTGGGGCCAACGTCCTGACTTTC; cdr3_aa: CASSVEASGANVLTF; d_call: .; v_call: TRBV5-1; j_call: TRBJ2-6; clone_size: .
cdr3_nt: TGTGCCAGCAGTACACACGGACTCGGCTACGAGCAGTACTTC; cdr3_aa: CASSTHGLGYEQYF; d_call: .; v_call: TRBV12-3/TRBV12-4; j_call: TRBJ2-7; clone_size: few
cdr3_nt: TGCAGTGCTACGCGAGCCAATCAGCCCCAGCATTTT; cdr3_aa: CSATRANQPQHF; d_call: .; v_call: TRBV20-1; j_call: TRBJ1-5; clone_size: few
cdr3_nt: TGTGCCAGCATCGTTCAGGGAGAGTACGAGCAGTACTTC; cdr3_aa: CASIVQGEYEQYF; d_call: .; v_call: TRBV27; j_call: TRBJ2-7; clone_size: few
cdr3_nt: TGCAGCGTCGATGGGCACAGCCTGAACACTGAAGCTTTCTTT; cdr3_aa: CSVDGHSLNTEAFF; d_call: .; v_call: TRBV29-1; j_call: TRBJ1-1; clone_size: .
cdr3_nt: TGTGCCAGCAGTCAGACCGGCCCTACTGAAGCTTTCTTT; cdr3_aa: CASSQTGPTEAFF; d_call: .; v_call: TRBV3-1; j_call: TRBJ1-1; clone_size: .
cdr3_nt: TGCGCCAGCAGCCAAGGCGCGGCGAGAGGCGTTAATGAGCAGTTCTTC; cdr3_aa: CASSQGAARGVNEQFF; d_call: .; v_call: TRBV4-1; j_call: TRBJ2-1; clone_size: few
cdr3_nt: TGTGCCAGCAGCGGGGGACTAGCGGAGCAGTTCTTC; cdr3_aa: CASSGGLAEQFF; d_call: TRBD2; v_call: TRBV7-2; j_call: TRBJ2-1; clone_size: .